The clone carrying this TCR beta chain has only one observation. The data stem from a study of blood T cell repertoires in COVID-19. About the study: The United States, Italy and Spain provided the acute and convalescent COVID-19 samples. From T cells, B-cell-depleted T cells, or PBMCs came the material, which was cDNA or gDNA.

The V gene lost 7 bases and the J gene lost 0 bases, with 23 bases spanning the gap. The CDR3 contains 18 residues. Per the germline V gene, CDR1 is SGHKS and CDR2 is YYEKEE (reference sequence). Assay used: immunoSEQ multiplex PCR; TCRdb lists only in-frame clones, some missing. The sample records 60,000 or so clones, just under 80% being singletons. The sequencing input was peripheral blood. The TCR comes from a human donor in a cohort sampled during active COVID-19. This chain connects TRBV5-5 to TRBJ1-3; maybe TRBD1 (6 bases). The CDR3 protein is CASATLRGGQSSGNTIYF. The CDR3 nucleotides are TGTGCCAGCGCCACCCTGAGGGGGGGGCAGAGCTCTGGAAACACCATATATTTT.